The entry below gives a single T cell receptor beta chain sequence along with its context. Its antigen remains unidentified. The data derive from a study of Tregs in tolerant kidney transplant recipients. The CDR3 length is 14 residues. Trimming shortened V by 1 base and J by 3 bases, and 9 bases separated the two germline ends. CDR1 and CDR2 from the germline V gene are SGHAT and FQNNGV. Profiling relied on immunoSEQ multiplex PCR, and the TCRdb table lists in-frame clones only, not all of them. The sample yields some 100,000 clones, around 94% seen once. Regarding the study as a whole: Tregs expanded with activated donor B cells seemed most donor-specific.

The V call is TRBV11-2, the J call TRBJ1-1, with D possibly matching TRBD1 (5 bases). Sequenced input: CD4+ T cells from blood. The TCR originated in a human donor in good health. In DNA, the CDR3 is TGTGCCAGCAGCTTAGGGGCCAGGGACACTGAAGCTTTCTTT. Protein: CASSLGARDTEAFF. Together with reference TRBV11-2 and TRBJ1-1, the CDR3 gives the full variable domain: EAGVAQSPRYKIIEKRQSVAFWCNPISGHATLYWYQQILGQGPKLLIQFQNNGVVDDSQLPKDRFSAERLKGVDSTLKIQPAKLEDSAVYLCASSLGARDTEAFFGQGTRLTVV.